This T cell receptor (beta chain) was recorded in a study of blood T cell repertoires in COVID-19. About the research overall: Collection of acute and convalescent COVID-19 samples took place in the United States, Italy and Spain.

Ages ranged from about 18 to 100 years, with residence in approximately 23 US areas. Assignment of participants to cohorts was predicated upon participant-reported clinical history. The data were produced by immunoSEQ multiplex PCR, yet TCRdb's version contains in-frame clones alone and is incomplete. The data contain 400,000 or so clones, over 75% of them singletons. Trimming left V 6 bases short and J 3 bases short, with 9 bases between. CDR1 DFQATT and CDR2 SNEGSKA come from the germline V gene (reference sequence). This CDR3 contains 11 residues. Specimen: PBMCs or T cells enriched from blood (not recorded which). The TCR sequence derives from a man aged 25 to 40 who had recovered from COVID-19. The V and J genes are TRBV20-1 and TRBJ2-7, with a possible D match to TRBD2 (6 bases). The CDR3 is CSARDFYEQYF. CDR3 sequence (DNA): TGCAGTGCGCGGGACTTCTACGAGCAGTACTTC.